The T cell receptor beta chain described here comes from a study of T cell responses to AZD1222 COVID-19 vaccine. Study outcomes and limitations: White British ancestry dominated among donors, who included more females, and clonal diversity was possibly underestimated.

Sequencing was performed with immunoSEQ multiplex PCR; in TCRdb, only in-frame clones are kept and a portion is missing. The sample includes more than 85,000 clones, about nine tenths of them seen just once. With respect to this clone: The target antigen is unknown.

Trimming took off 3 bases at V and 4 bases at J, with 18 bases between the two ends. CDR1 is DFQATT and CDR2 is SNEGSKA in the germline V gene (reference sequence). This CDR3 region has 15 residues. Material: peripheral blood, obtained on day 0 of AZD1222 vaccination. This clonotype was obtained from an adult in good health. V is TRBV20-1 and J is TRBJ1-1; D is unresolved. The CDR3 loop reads CSASHPIQRGTEAFF. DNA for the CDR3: TGCAGTGCTAGTCACCCTATACAACGGGGCACTGAAGCTTTCTTT.